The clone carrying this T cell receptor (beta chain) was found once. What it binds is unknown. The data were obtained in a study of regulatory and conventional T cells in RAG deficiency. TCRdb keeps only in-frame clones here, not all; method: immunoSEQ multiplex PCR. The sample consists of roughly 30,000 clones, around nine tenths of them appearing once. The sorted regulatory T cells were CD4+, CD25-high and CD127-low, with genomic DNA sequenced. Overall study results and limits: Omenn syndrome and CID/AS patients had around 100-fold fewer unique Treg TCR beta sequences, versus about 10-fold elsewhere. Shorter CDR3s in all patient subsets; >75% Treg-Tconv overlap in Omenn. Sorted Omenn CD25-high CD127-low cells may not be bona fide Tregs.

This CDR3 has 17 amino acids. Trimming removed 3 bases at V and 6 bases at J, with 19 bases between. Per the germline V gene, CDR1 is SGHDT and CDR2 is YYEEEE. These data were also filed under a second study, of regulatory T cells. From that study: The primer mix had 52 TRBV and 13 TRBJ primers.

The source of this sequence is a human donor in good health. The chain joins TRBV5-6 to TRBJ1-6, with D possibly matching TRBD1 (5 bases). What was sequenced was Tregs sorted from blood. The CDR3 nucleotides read TGTGCCAGCAGCTCAGTCGCCGGGACCCTTGGTAATTCACCCCTCCACTTT. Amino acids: CASSSVAGTLGNSPLHF.